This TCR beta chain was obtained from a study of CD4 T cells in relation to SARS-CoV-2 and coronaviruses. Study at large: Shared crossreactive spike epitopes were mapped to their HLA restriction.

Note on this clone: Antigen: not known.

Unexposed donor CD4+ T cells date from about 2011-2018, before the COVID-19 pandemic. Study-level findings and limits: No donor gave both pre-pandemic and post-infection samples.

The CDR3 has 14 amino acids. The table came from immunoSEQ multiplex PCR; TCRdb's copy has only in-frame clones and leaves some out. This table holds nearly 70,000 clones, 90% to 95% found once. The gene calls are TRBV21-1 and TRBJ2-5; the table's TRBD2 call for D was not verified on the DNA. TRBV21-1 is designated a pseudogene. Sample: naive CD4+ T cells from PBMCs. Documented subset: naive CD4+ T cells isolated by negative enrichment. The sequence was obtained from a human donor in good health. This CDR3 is CASRPGGGQETQYF. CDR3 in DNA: TGTGCCAGCAGACCCGGTGGTGGTCAAGAGACCCAGTACTTC.